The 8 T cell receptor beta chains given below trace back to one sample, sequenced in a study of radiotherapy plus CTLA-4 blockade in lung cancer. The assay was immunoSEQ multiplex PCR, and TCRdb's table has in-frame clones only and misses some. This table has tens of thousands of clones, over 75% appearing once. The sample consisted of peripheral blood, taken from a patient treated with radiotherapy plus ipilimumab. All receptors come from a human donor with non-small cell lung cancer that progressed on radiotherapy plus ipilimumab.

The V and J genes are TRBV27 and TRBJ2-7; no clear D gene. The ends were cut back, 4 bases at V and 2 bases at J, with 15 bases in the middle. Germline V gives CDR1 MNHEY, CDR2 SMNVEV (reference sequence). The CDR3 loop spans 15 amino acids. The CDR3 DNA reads TGTGCCAGCAGTTCTGGCGCCTACGGCACCTACGAGCAGTACTTC. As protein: CASSSGAYGTYEQYF.

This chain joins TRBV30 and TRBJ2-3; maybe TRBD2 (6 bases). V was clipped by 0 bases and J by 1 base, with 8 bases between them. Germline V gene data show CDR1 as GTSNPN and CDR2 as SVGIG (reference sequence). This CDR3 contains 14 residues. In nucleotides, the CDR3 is TGTGCCTGGAGTGTAGGCGGGGGCACAGATACGCAGTATTTT. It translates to CAWSVGGGTDTQYF.

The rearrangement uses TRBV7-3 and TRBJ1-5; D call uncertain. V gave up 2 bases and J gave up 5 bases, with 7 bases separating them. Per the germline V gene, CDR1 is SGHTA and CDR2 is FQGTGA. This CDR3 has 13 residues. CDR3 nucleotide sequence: TGTGCCAGCAGCTTAGACAAGGATCAGCCCCAGCATTTT. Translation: CASSLDKDQPQHF.

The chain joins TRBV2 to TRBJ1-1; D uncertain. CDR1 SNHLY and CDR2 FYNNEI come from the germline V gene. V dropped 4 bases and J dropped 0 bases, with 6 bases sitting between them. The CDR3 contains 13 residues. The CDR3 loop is CASSVQMNTEAFF. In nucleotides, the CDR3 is TGTGCCAGCAGTGTACAGATGAACACTGAAGCTTTCTTT. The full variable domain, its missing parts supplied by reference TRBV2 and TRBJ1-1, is EPEVTQTPSHQVTQMGQEVILRCVPISNHLYFYWYRQILGQKVEFLVSFYNNEISEKSEIFDDQFSVERPDGSNFTLKIRSTKLEDSAMYFCASSVQMNTEAFFGQGTRLTVV.

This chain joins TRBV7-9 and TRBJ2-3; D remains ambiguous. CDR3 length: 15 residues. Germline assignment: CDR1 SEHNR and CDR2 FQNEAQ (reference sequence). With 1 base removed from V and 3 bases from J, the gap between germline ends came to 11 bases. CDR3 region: CASSLDGRSTDTQYF. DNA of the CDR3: TGTGCCAGCAGCTTAGATGGGCGGAGTACAGATACGCAGTATTTT.

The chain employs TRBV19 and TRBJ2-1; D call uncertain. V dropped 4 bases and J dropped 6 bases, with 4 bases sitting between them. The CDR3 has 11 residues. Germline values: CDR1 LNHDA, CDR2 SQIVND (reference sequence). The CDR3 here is CASSTRNEQFF. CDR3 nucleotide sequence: TGTGCCAGTAGTACCCGCAATGAGCAGTTCTTC. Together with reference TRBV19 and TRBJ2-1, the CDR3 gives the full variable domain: DGGITQSPKYLFRKEGQNVTLSCEQNLNHDAMYWYRQDPGQGLRLIYYSQIVNDFQKGDIAEGYSVSREKKESFPLTVTSAQKNPTAFYLCASSTRNEQFFGPGTRLTVL.

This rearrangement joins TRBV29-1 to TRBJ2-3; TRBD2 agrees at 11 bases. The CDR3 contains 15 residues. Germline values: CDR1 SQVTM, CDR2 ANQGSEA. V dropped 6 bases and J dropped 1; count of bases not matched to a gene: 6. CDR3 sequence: CSVTGTSGRTDTQYF. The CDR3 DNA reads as TGCAGCGTGACCGGGACTAGCGGCCGCACAGATACGCAGTATTTT.

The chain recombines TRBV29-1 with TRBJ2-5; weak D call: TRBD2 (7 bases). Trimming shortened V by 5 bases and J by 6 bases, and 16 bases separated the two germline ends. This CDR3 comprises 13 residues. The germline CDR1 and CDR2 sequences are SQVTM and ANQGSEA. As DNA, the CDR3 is TGCAGCGTTAGGGGGGGGTTCGGACAGACCCAGTACTTC. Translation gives CSVRGGFGQTQYF.